A single sample is the source of the 29 T cell receptor beta chains below, sequenced in a study of shared clonotypes between healthy human individuals. Assay: immunoSEQ multiplex PCR; the TCRdb copy retains only in-frame clones and omits some. The data hold millions of clones, with approximately 93% observed a single time. Sequencing was carried out using naive CD4+ T cells from PBMCs. Subset described: CD45RA+ positively selected. All receptors derive from a man between 18 and 29 years old in good health. Some clones in this sample may be carry-over from other donors' samples.

This chain joins TRBV6-1 and TRBJ1-1; D gene uncertain. CDR3 size: 15 residues. The germline CDR1 and CDR2 sequences are MNHNS and SASEGT. Trimming cost V 2 bases and J 3 bases, with 13 bases left between them. CDR3 nucleotide sequence: TGTGCCAGCAGTGAAAGAACATTGGCGGACACTGAAGCTTTCTTT. Protein sequence: CASSERTLADTEAFF.

Of note for this clone: A read error may account for a junction end that differs from germline. The CDR3 is CASSEPGGGVNF. The CDR3 nucleotides read TGCGCCAGCAGCGAACCGGGCGGGGGAGTTAACTTC. This rearrangement joins TRBV5-1 to TRBJ2-7; the match to TRBD2 covers 7 bases. CDR1 and CDR2 (germline): SGHRS, YFSETQ. CDR3 length: 12 residues. Variable domain in full (rest from reference TRBV5-1 and TRBJ2-7): KAGVTQTPRYLIKTRGQQVTLSCSPISGHRSVSWYQQTPGQGLQFLFEYFSETQRNKGNFPGRFSGRQFSNSRSEMNVSTLELGDSALYLCASSEPGGGVNFGPGTRLTVT.

This rearrangement joins TRBV6-5 to TRBJ1-1; the D gene is possibly TRBD1 (5 bases). Germline CDR1 reads MNHEY; CDR2 reads SVGAGI. Trimming took 5 bases from V and 0 from J, leaving 10 bases between them. The CDR3 has 14 amino acids. CDR3: CASSRGPLNTEAFF. The DNA for the CDR3 is TGTGCCAGCAGTAGGGGACCGCTGAACACTGAAGCTTTCTTT.

This chain joins TRBV27 and TRBJ1-4, with D possibly matching TRBD1 (5 bases). The CDR3 totals 16 residues. The germline gives CDR1 MNHEY, CDR2 SMNVEV (reference sequence). V lost 3 bases and J 8 bases, leaving 19 bases between the germline ends. The CDR3 nucleotides are TGTGCCAGCAGTTTTAAGGGGCTAAGGTTAAACGAAAAACTGTTTTTT. Protein sequence: CASSFKGLRLNEKLFF.

The rearrangement links TRBV23-1 to TRBJ2-1; 8 bases are shared with TRBD2. TRBV23-1 is an ORF for which the function is uncertain. CDR3 length: 13 residues. V trimming: 7 bases; J trimming: 8 bases; junction bases outside the gene matches: 7. CDR3 amino acids: CASTRTSLDEQFF. The CDR3, as DNA: TGCGCCAGCACCCGGACTAGCCTCGATGAGCAGTTCTTC.

The rearrangement uses TRBV5-6 and TRBJ1-3; TRBD1 might be the D (5 bases). This CDR3 region has 15 residues. The V gene's germline CDR1 is SGHDT and CDR2 YYEEEE. Between the trimmed V and J ends, which lost 4 bases and 5 bases, there was a span of 16 bases. CDR3 residues: CASSRTRDGRNTIYF. In DNA form, the CDR3 reads TGTGCCAGCAGCCGCACCCGGGACGGGAGAAACACCATATATTTT.

The chain is built from TRBV5-6 and TRBJ2-3; unclear D gene. Trimming cost V 0 bases and J 3 bases, with 14 bases left between them. From germline, CDR1 is SGHDT and CDR2 YYEEEE. The CDR3 is 16 residues long. This CDR3 reads CASSLASYGFTDTQYF. The CDR3 DNA sequence: TGTGCCAGCAGCTTGGCGTCGTATGGGTTTACAGATACGCAGTATTTT.

This chain connects TRBV18 to TRBJ2-1; D might be TRBD2 (6 bases). Trimming took 2 bases from V and 8 from J, leaving 16 bases between them. Germline V gene data show CDR1 as KGHSH and CDR2 as LQKENI. The CDR3 spans 15 residues. DNA of the CDR3: TGTGCCAGCTCACCATCCACTGGGGGGACCGATGAGCAGTTCTTC. This sequence encodes CASSPSTGGTDEQFF.

There are a few counts of this clone. The chain links TRBV5-1 to TRBJ1-2; TRBD1 matches at 10 bases. This CDR3 is 14 amino acids long. J was trimmed by 8 bases and V by 4 bases; bases with no gene match: 8. Germline V gene lookup returns CDR1 SGHRS and CDR2 YFSETQ. CDR3 coding DNA: TGCGCCAGCAGCCTGGCGGGACAGGGGCCCGGCTACACCTTC. This codes for CASSLAGQGPGYTF.

The chain couples TRBV5-5 to TRBJ2-3; D might be TRBD1 (5 bases). CDR3 size: 16 residues. V was cut by 4 bases and J by 0 bases, with 15 bases left in between. Germline-derived CDR1 and CDR2 are SGHKS and YYEKEE (reference sequence). CDR3 residues: CASSQPPAGSTDTQYF. The CDR3, as DNA: TGTGCCAGCAGCCAACCCCCGGCAGGGAGCACAGATACGCAGTATTTT.

As for this clone: At the DNA level, this CDR3 is encoded by other sequences in the same sample as well. The J gene is TRBJ2-7, the V gene TRBV9; 12 nucleotides align to TRBD2. Germline V lookup: CDR1 SGDLS, CDR2 YYNGEE. The CDR3 is 15 amino acids. With V trimmed by 5 bases and J by 4 bases, 7 bases remained unmatched. The CDR3 spells CASSPGTSGSYEQYF. In DNA form, the CDR3 reads TGTGCCAGCAGTCCGGGGACTAGCGGGTCATACGAGCAGTACTTC.

The J gene is TRBJ1-5, the V gene TRBV6-6; tentatively, D is TRBD1 (6 bases). The CDR3 is 15 residues long. V was pared by 0 bases and J by 2 bases, with 8 bases between. Germline V gene data show CDR1 as MNHNY and CDR2 as SVGAGI (reference sequence). CDR3 region: CASSYSRQGNQPQHF. The CDR3 bases are TGTGCCAGCAGTTACTCGAGACAGGGCAATCAGCCCCAGCATTTT.

A remark on this clone: Additional DNA sequences in this sample encode the identical CDR3. The rearrangement links TRBV5-4 to TRBJ1-4; D perhaps matches TRBD1 (5 bases). The CDR3 consists of 16 residues. V was trimmed by 0 bases and J by 0 bases, leaving 9 bases between them. Germline-derived CDR1 and CDR2 are SGHNT and YYREEE (reference sequence). For the CDR3, the DNA is TGTGCCAGCAGCTTGGGGGGGGGAGCAACTAATGAAAAACTGTTTTTT. Encoded protein: CASSLGGGATNEKLFF.

The chain uses TRBV6-1 and TRBJ2-7; 12 bases align to TRBD2. The germline V gene has CDR1 MNHNS and CDR2 SASEGT. The CDR3 is 14 residues long. J gave up 7 bases and V 6 bases, and 7 bases lay outside the gene matches. DNA for the CDR3: TGTGCCAGCAGAGGGACTAGCGGGCTTCTAGAGCAGTACTTC. Translation gives CASRGTSGLLEQYF.

The chain employs TRBV18 and TRBJ2-3, with 10 positions matching TRBD2. The CDR3 runs to 16 residues. Germline values: CDR1 KGHSH, CDR2 LQKENI. The trim removed 6 bases at V and 5 bases at J, leaving 11 bases unmatched. The CDR3 loop reads CASSPGLAGVRDTQYF. The CDR3 DNA sequence: TGTGCCAGCTCGCCCGGGCTAGCGGGAGTAAGAGATACGCAGTATTTT. The complete variable domain, with remaining parts taken from reference TRBV18 and TRBJ2-3, reads NAGVMQNPRHLVRRRGQEARLRCSPMKGHSHVYWYRQLPEEGLKFMVYLQKENIIDESGMPKERFSAEFPKEGPSILRIQQVVRGDSAAYFCASSPGLAGVRDTQYFGPGTRLTVL.

Regarding this clone: Other DNA sequences in the same sample also yield this CDR3. V is TRBV5-1 and J is TRBJ2-7, with TRBD2 matching over 7 bases. The V gene's germline CDR1 is SGHRS and CDR2 YFSETQ. Trimming removed 1 base from V and 0 bases from J; junction bases left unmatched: 4. The CDR3 spans 15 residues. Written as DNA, the CDR3 is TGCGCCAGCAGCTTGAGCGGGAAGAGCTCCTACGAGCAGTACTTC. Translating it yields CASSLSGKSSYEQYF.

A word on this clone: This same CDR3 is encoded by further DNA sequences in the sample. The chain joins TRBV5-1 to TRBJ2-7; 8 nucleotides line up with TRBD2. J was trimmed by 2 bases and V by 0 bases; bases with no gene match: 4. This CDR3 is 15 amino acids long. Looked up from germline, CDR1 is SGHRS and CDR2 is YFSETQ. This CDR3 is CASSLEAGAPYEQYF. The CDR3 coding sequence is TGCGCCAGCAGCTTGGAAGCGGGAGCACCCTACGAGCAGTACTTC.

The chain uses TRBV28 and TRBJ2-7, with 8 bases matching TRBD2. V was pared by 6 bases and J by 2 bases, with 12 bases of the junction left unmatched. CDR1 and CDR2 from the germline V gene are MDHEN and SYDVKM. This CDR3 spans 16 amino acids. The CDR3 loop reads CASRAGGAGAPYEQYF. CDR3 DNA sequence: TGTGCCAGCAGGGCCGGGGGGGCAGGGGCCCCCTACGAGCAGTACTTC.

This sequence joins TRBV7-8 and TRBJ2-7, with TRBD1 as a possible D gene (6 bases). In germline, CDR1 is SGHVS, CDR2 FQNEAQ. The CDR3 runs 14 residues. V shed 3 bases and J shed 2 bases, with 11 bases lying between them. DNA for the CDR3: TGTGCCAGCAGCTTTTCCACAGGGACCTACGAGCAGTACTTC. It specifies CASSFSTGTYEQYF. Filled out from reference TRBV7-8 and TRBJ2-7, the complete variable domain reads GAGVSQSPRYKVAKRGQDVALRCDPISGHVSLFWYQQALGQGPEFLTYFQNEAQLDKSGLPSDRFFAERPEGSVSTLKIQRTQQEDSAVYLCASSFSTGTYEQYFGPGTRLTVT.

The CDR3 loop is CASSVGNGDEQFF. The CDR3 nucleotides are TGTGCCAGCAGCGTAGGCAATGGGGATGAGCAGTTCTTC. The J gene is TRBJ2-1, the V gene TRBV9, with no clear D. The CDR3 contains 13 residues. The ends were cut back, 0 bases at V and 8 bases at J, with 9 bases in the middle. Looked up from germline, CDR1 is SGDLS and CDR2 is YYNGEE.

CDR3 sequence reads: CASSNVHVKIYEQYF. CDR3 DNA sequence: TGTGCCAGCTCAAACGTCCACGTAAAAATCTACGAGCAGTACTTC. The rearrangement uses TRBV18 and TRBJ2-7; D ambiguous. Trimming removed 5 bases from V and 3 bases from J, with 17 bases in between. This CDR3 is built from 15 residues. Looked up from germline, CDR1 is KGHSH and CDR2 is LQKENI.

This clone has only one observation. The same CDR3 also results from other DNA sequences found in this sample. V usage is TRBV5-5 and J usage is TRBJ2-1, with D maybe TRBD2 (5 bases). Trimming took off 4 bases at V and 0 bases at J, with 11 bases between the two ends. The CDR3 sequence is 15 residues long. From germline, CDR1 is SGHKS and CDR2 YYEKEE (reference sequence). As DNA, the CDR3 is TGTGCCAGCAGCCTGAGCGGAAGCTCCTACAATGAGCAGTTCTTC. Amino acids: CASSLSGSSYNEQFF.

The gene calls are TRBV6-1 and TRBJ1-5; a possible D gene is TRBD1 (6 bases). The CDR3 has 16 amino acids. Germline V gene lookup returns CDR1 MNHNS and CDR2 SASEGT. Trimming cost V 3 bases and J 9 bases, with 21 bases left between them. The chain's CDR3 is CASSDLSAQGKMPQHF. The CDR3 DNA follows: TGTGCCAGCAGTGATCTTTCGGCACAGGGCAAAATGCCCCAGCATTTT.

The V and J genes are TRBV7-9 and TRBJ1-3; no firm D call. CDR3 length equals 15 residues. From germline, CDR1 is SEHNR and CDR2 FQNEAQ (reference sequence). Trimming removed 2 bases at V and 4 bases at J, with 12 bases between. The CDR3 reads CASSLLALPGNTIYF. CDR3 coding DNA: TGTGCCAGCAGCTTATTGGCCCTCCCGGGAAACACCATATATTTT. The whole variable domain, remainder taken from reference TRBV7-9 and TRBJ1-3, is DTGVSQNPRHKITKRGQNVTFRCDPISEHNRLYWYRQTLGQGPEFLTYFQNEAQLEKSRLLSDRFSAERPKGSFSTLEIQRTEQGDSAMYLCASSLLALPGNTIYFGEGSWLTVV.

The chain is built from TRBV28 and TRBJ2-5, with D unclear. The V end was cut by 7 bases, the J end by 5 bases, with 11 bases between. The CDR3 is 12 amino acids. Germline V gene data show CDR1 as MDHEN and CDR2 as SYDVKM. CDR3 amino acids: CASNHPGETQYF. The CDR3 coding sequence is TGTGCCAGCAACCACCCCGGGGAGACCCAGTACTTC.

This rearrangement joins TRBV6-1 to TRBJ1-2, with D hard to call. Trimming cost V 4 bases and J 5 bases, with 11 bases left between them. CDR3 length: 13 residues. Germline CDR1 MNHNS, CDR2 SASEGT. The CDR3 DNA sequence: TGTGCCAGCAGTGTTTCGGGAGGGTATGGCTACACCTTC. Translating it yields CASSVSGGYGYTF.

This chain connects TRBV11-2 to TRBJ2-7; D unresolved. The length of the CDR3 is 17 residues. V was trimmed by 4 bases and J by 2 bases, leaving 21 bases between them. Germline V CDR1 and CDR2: SGHAT, FQNNGV. In nucleotides, the CDR3 is TGTGCCAGCAGCTCCCCCTGGAACACCCAAGGGCCCTACGAGCAGTACTTC. This translates into CASSSPWNTQGPYEQYF.

The table lists this clone with a count of one. V usage is TRBV25-1 and J usage is TRBJ2-1; TRBD2 agrees at 13 bases. The CDR3 is 16 residues long. Unmatched junction bases numbered 7, after V lost 3 bases and J lost 8 bases. The germline gives CDR1 MGHDK, CDR2 SYGVNS. CDR3: CASSDWTSGRVHEQFF. Written as DNA, the CDR3 is TGTGCCAGCAGTGATTGGACTAGCGGGAGAGTCCATGAGCAGTTCTTC. Full variable domain (missing parts from reference TRBV25-1 and TRBJ2-1): EADIYQTPRYLVIGTGKKITLECSQTMGHDKMYWYQQDPGMELHLIHYSYGVNSTEKGDLSSESTVSRIRTEHFPLTLESARPSHTSQYLCASSDWTSGRVHEQFFGPGTRLTVL.

V and J are TRBV29-1 and TRBJ1-4; perhaps TRBD1 as D (6 bases). CDR3 length: 14 residues. Trimming shortened V by 4 bases and J by 6 bases, and 15 bases separated the two germline ends. Looked up from germline, CDR1 is SQVTM and CDR2 is ANQGSEA. CDR3 DNA sequence: TGCAGCGTTGGCGGGAGGGGGAAAGATGAAAAACTGTTTTTT. As protein: CSVGGRGKDEKLFF.